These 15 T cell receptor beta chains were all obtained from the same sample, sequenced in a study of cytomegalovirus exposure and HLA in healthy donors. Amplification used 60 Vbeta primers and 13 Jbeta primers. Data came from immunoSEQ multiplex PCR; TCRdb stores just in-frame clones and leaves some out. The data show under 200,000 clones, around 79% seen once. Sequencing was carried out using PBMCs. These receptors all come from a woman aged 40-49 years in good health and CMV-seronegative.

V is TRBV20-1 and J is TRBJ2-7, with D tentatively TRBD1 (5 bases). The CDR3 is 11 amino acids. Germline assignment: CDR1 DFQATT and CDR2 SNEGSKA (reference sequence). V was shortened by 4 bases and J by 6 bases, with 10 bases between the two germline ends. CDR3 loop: CSAMDTPEQYF. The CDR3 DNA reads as TGCAGTGCTATGGACACACCCGAGCAGTACTTC.

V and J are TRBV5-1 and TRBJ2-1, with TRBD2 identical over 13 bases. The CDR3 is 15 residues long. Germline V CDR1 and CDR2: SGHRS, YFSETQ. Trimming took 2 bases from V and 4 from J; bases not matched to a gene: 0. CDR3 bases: TGCGCCAGCAGCTTACTAGCGGGGGGGTACAATGAGCAGTTCTTC. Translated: CASSLLAGGYNEQFF.

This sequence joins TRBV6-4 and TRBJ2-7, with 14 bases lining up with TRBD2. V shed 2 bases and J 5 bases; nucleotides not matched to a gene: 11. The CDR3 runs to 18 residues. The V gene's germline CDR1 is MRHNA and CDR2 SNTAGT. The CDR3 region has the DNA TGTGCCAGCAGTGACAGGAGGGGGACTAGCGGGAGAGGAGACGAGCAGTACTTC. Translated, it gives CASSDRRGTSGRGDEQYF.

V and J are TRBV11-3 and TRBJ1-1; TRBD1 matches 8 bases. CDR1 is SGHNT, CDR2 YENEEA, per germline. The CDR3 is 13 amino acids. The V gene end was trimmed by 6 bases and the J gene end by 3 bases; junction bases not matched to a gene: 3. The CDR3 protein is CASRKQGDTEAFF. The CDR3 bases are TGTGCCAGCAGAAAACAGGGGGACACTGAAGCTTTCTTT.

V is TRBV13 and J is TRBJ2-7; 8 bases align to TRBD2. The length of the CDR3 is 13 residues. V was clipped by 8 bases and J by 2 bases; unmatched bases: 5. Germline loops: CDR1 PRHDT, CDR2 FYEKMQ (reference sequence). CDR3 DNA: TGTGCCAGCGAAAAGCGGGGGACCTACGAGCAGTACTTC. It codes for CASEKRGTYEQYF.

CDR3: CASSPQTGRVHEQYF. The CDR3 nucleotides read TGCGCCAGCAGCCCACAGACAGGGAGAGTCCACGAGCAGTACTTC. The chain uses TRBV5-1 and TRBJ2-7, with TRBD1 matching 7 bases. V gave up 4 bases and J gave up 5 bases; unmatched junction bases: 12. The germline V gene encodes CDR1 SGHRS and CDR2 YFSETQ. The CDR3 sequence is 15 residues long.

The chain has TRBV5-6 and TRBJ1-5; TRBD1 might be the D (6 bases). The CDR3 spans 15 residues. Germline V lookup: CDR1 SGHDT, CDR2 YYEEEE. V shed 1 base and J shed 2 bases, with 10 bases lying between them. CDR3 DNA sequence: TGTGCCAGCAGCTTGATACGACAGGGCAATCAGCCCCAGCATTTT. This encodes CASSLIRQGNQPQHF.

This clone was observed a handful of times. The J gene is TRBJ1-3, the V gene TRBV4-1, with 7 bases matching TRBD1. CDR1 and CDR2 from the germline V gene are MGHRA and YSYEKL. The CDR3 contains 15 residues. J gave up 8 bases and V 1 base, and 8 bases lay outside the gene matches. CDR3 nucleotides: TGCGCCAGCAGCCAAGTACCAGGGGGTGGTCACACCATATATTTT. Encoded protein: CASSQVPGGGHTIYF.

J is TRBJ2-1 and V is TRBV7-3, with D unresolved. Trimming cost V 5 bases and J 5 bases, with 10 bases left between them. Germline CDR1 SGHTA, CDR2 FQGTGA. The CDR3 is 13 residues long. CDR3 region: CASSPELNNEQFF. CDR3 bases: TGTGCCAGCAGCCCTGAGCTGAACAATGAGCAGTTCTTC.

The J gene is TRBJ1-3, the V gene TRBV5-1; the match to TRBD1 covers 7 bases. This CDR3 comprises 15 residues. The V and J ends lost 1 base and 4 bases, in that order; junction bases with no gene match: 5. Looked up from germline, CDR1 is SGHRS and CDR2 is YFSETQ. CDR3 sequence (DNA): TGCGCCAGCAGCTTGTCCCAGGGGGGCGGAAACACCATATATTTT. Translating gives CASSLSQGGGNTIYF.

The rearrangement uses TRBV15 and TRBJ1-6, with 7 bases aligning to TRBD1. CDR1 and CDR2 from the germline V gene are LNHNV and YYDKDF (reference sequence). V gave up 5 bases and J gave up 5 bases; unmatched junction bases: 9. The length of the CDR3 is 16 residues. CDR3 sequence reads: CATSSIRTGNNSPLHF. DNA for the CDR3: TGTGCCACCAGCTCGATACGGACAGGAAATAATTCACCCCTCCACTTT.

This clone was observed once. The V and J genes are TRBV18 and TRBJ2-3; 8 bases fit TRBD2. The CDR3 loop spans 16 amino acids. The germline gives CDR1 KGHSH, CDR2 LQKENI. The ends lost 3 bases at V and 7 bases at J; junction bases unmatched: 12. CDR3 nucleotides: TGTGCCAGCTCACCCCTTAGCGGGGTCTTTGGGAATACGCAGTATTTT. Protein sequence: CASSPLSGVFGNTQYF.

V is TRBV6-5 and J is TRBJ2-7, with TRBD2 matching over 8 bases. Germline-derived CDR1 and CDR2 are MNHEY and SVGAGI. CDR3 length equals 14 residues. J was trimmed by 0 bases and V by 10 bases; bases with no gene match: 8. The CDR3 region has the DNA TGTGCCACCATGAAGCGGGGGAGCTCCTACGAGCAGTACTTC. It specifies CATMKRGSSYEQYF.

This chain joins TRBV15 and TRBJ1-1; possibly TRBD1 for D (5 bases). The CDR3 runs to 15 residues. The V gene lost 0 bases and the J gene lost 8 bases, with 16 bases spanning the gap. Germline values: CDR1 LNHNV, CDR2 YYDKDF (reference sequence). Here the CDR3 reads CATSRDVQARTEAFF. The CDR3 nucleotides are TGTGCCACCAGCAGAGACGTACAGGCTCGTACCGAAGCTTTCTTT.

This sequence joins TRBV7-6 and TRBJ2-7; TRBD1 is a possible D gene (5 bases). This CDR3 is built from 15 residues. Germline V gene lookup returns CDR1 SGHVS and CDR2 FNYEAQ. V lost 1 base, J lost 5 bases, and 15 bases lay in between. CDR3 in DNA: TGTGCCAGCAGCTTAGTTCCAGGGCGTTACGACGAGCAGTACTTC. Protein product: CASSLVPGRYDEQYF.